These T cell receptor beta chains were read from a single sample in a study of T cell responses to AZD1222 COVID-19 vaccine. Produced via immunoSEQ multiplex PCR; TCRdb's table is partial and in-frame only. The data hold tens of thousands of clones, with over 75% observed a single time. This specimen consisted of peripheral blood, obtained on day 0 of MenACWY control vaccination. Source of these receptors: an adult in good health. The CDR3 runs from the conserved cysteine through the conserved F or W. A D gene is named only where the DNA matches it firmly. Only some rows state a clone size, as once, few, many or a class for expanded clones.

J gene	D gene	clone size	V gene	CDR3 protein	CDR3 DNA
TRBJ2-1	-	-	TRBV15	CATSRDKAVYNEQFF	TGTGCCACCAGCAGAGATAAGGCGGTCTACAATGAGCAGTTCTTC
TRBJ1-2	-	-	TRBV11-2	CASSSTRGAGYGYTF	TGTGCCAGCAGCTCTACAAGGGGGGCCGGCTATGGCTACACCTTC
TRBJ1-5	-	-	TRBV7-2	CASSRGGASNQPQHF	TGTGCCAGCAGTCGAGGGGGGGCGAGCAATCAGCCCCAGCATTTT
TRBJ1-2	-	few	TRBV18	CASSPQGSAGYGYTF	TGTGCCAGCTCACCACAGGGAAGTGCGGGTTATGGCTACACCTTC
TRBJ2-7	TRBD1	-	TRBV5-1	CASSWGQEAYEQYF	TGCGCCAGCAGCTGGGGACAGGAGGCCTACGAGCAGTACTTC
TRBJ1-2	-	-	TRBV24-1	CATSDRGQRDGYTF	TGTGCCACCAGTGATCGGGGCCAAAGGGATGGCTACACCTTC
TRBJ1-4	-	-	TRBV5-4	CASSLLESSGNEKLFF	TGTGCCAGCAGCTTGTTAGAATCGTCGGGTAATGAAAAACTGTTTTTT
TRBJ2-1	TRBD1	once	TRBV7-3	CASSLVPGQGVEQFF	TGTGCCAGCAGCTTAGTCCCGGGACAGGGGGTTGAGCAGTTCTTC
TRBJ2-7	-	-	TRBV7-2	CASSLGGGSYEQYF	TGTGCCAGCAGCCTCGGTGGGGGATCCTACGAGCAGTACTTC
TRBJ2-5	-	-	TRBV11-2	CASSPTGSGTQYF	TGTGCCAGCAGCCCGACTGGTAGCGGGACCCAGTACTTC
TRBJ1-2	-	-	TRBV29-1	CSVHGRPGYTF	TGCAGCGTGCATGGACGGCCTGGCTACACCTTC